This paragraph reports one T cell receptor (beta chain). The data belong to a study of blood T cell repertoires in COVID-19. Overall study: Spain, Italy and the United States supplied samples that represented acute and convalescent COVID-19. PBMCs, B-cell-depleted T cells, or T cells provided the cDNA or gDNA that made up the material.

Under the authors' procedure: Estimation of nucleated cell counts relied on the amplification of reference gene primers. Data came from immunoSEQ multiplex PCR; TCRdb stores just in-frame clones and leaves some out. V and J calls and clone size are given by that table; D and trimming were obtained from the DNA. The table includes about 94,000 clones, approximately 89% detected once. This receptor was identified in a human donor with acute or convalescent COVID-19. The donor label of this sample is uncertain. Sequencing was performed on peripheral blood.

The CDR3 sequence is CASSQGLTGFYEQYF. The CDR3, as DNA: TGTGCCAGCAGCCAAGGGTTGACAGGATTCTACGAGCAGTACTTC. This chain uses TRBV3-1 (or the pseudogene TRBV3-2) with TRBJ2-7; possible D gene TRBD1, 6 bases. Germline V gene lookup returns CDR1 LGHDT and CDR2 YNNKEL (reference sequence). Trimming removed 1 base at V and 3 bases at J, with 13 bases between. The CDR3 loop spans 15 amino acids.